These 9 T cell receptor beta chains originate from one sample sequenced in a study of blood T cell repertoires in COVID-19. The protocol was immunoSEQ multiplex PCR, while the TCRdb copy is restricted to in-frame clones and leaves out a portion. Counted here are a few hundred thousand clones, 80% occurring once; the ten biggest clones make up about 4%. The material sequenced was PBMCs or T cells enriched from blood (not recorded which). The receptors were gathered from a man under 40 with acute COVID-19.

The genes are TRBV4-2 and TRBJ2-7; no clear D gene. Germline V lookup: CDR1 LGHNA, CDR2 YNFKEQ. V was clipped by 3 bases and J by 1 base, with 10 bases between them. The length of the CDR3 is 14 residues. CDR3 sequence: CASSHVGRSYEQYF. The CDR3 coding sequence is TGTGCCAGCAGCCATGTGGGCCGATCCTACGAGCAGTACTTC.

V gene TRBV7-2 combines with J gene TRBJ1-1; D not certain. Germline CDR1 is SGHTA and CDR2 is FQGNSA. V was shortened by 0 bases and J by 3 bases, with 8 bases between the two germline ends. The CDR3 is made up of 14 amino acids. The chain's CDR3 is CASSLAVLYTEAFF. DNA for the CDR3: TGTGCCAGCAGCTTAGCCGTTTTATACACTGAAGCTTTCTTT.

This clone was detected only once. The rearrangement uses TRBV11-2 and TRBJ2-5, with TRBD2 matching 9 bases. Germline CDR1 SGHAT, CDR2 FQNNGV. The CDR3 extends over 18 amino acids. With 0 bases clipped from V and 2 bases from J, the junction kept 10 bases outside the gene matches. In DNA form, the CDR3 reads TGTGCCAGCAGCTTAGATGGGAGGAAGCGGGGGGATCAAGAGACCCAGTACTTC. Translating it yields CASSLDGRKRGDQETQYF.

The CDR3, as DNA: TGTGCCAGTAGTTTCACAGGGGGCGGAGGCAATCAGCCCCAGCATTTT. Its protein product is CASSFTGGGGNQPQHF. This chain links TRBV19 with TRBJ1-5; 9 nucleotides match TRBD1. The germline V gene has CDR1 LNHDA and CDR2 SQIVND (reference sequence). CDR3 length: 16 residues. The ends lost 5 bases at V and 2 bases at J; junction bases unmatched: 7.

This chain connects TRBV19 to TRBJ2-7; D is possibly TRBD2 (5 bases). The CDR3 is made up of 11 amino acids. The V gene's germline CDR1 is LNHDA and CDR2 SQIVND (reference sequence). Trimming stripped 6 bases from V and 5 bases from J, with 8 bases between. CDR3 nucleotides: TGTGCCAGTAGAAGAGGGAACGAGCAGTACTTC. Its protein is CASRRGNEQYF.

This chain uses TRBV28 with TRBJ1-6, with 7 bases identical to TRBD1. This CDR3 is 16 amino acids long. Germline lookup yields CDR1 MDHEN and CDR2 SYDVKM. V lost 4 bases and J lost 4; bases outside the gene matches: 7. This chain's CDR3 is CASSSQGVSYNSPLHF. CDR3 DNA: TGTGCCAGCAGTTCTCAGGGGGTATCTTATAATTCACCCCTCCACTTT.

The chain combines TRBV3-1 (or the pseudogene TRBV3-2) with TRBJ1-1, with D possibly TRBD1 on 5 matching bases. Per the germline V gene, CDR1 is LGHDT and CDR2 is YNNKEL (reference sequence). Trimming shortened V by 1 base and J by 13 bases, and 16 bases separated the two germline ends. The CDR3 has 13 amino acids. As DNA, the CDR3 is TGTGCCAGCAGCCAAGTGTCGGGCCGGGGGAATTTCTTT. Amino acids: CASSQVSGRGNFF.

This chain connects TRBV2 to TRBJ1-2; 9 bases fit TRBD1. This CDR3 is built from 16 residues. Germline trimming cut 6 bases from V and 1 base from J; bases unmatched to any gene: 9. Germline values: CDR1 SNHLY, CDR2 FYNNEI. CDR3 residues: CASRPGQGGFNYGYTF. DNA of the CDR3: TGTGCCAGCAGGCCGGGACAGGGAGGCTTTAACTATGGCTACACCTTC.

The chain joins TRBV28 to TRBJ2-7, with TRBD1 matching over 8 bases. The V segment lost 5 bases and the J segment 7 bases; nucleotides outside the gene matches: 7. Germline lookup yields CDR1 MDHEN and CDR2 SYDVKM. This CDR3 comprises 13 residues. For the CDR3, the DNA is TGTGCCAGCAGTCGGGGACAGGTTGGTGAGCAGTACTTC. Its protein product is CASSRGQVGEQYF. Full variable domain (rest looked up from reference TRBV28 and TRBJ2-7): DVKVTQSSRYLVKRTGEKVFLECVQDMDHENMFWYRQDPGLGLRLIYFSYDVKMKEKGDIPEGYSVSREKKERFSLILESASTNQTSMYLCASSRGQVGEQYFGPGTRLTVT.